This TCR beta chain was identified in a study of blood T cell repertoires in COVID-19. Only in-frame clones appear in the TCRdb table, and some are missing; sequencing was by immunoSEQ multiplex PCR. The table records about 130,000 clones, more than 70% of them present only once. CDR1 SGHAT and CDR2 FQNNGV come from the germline V gene. V gave up 1 base and J gave up 5 bases; unmatched junction bases: 13. The CDR3 contains 17 residues. This chain uses TRBV11-2 with TRBJ2-5; 7 positions agree with TRBD2. What was sequenced was peripheral blood. The sequence came from a woman aged 80 or older with COVID-19, enrolled during active disease. The CDR3 region is CASSLVPGGSTGETQYF. CDR3 DNA sequence: TGTGCCAGCAGCTTAGTCCCGGGCGGGAGTACGGGGGAGACCCAGTACTTC.